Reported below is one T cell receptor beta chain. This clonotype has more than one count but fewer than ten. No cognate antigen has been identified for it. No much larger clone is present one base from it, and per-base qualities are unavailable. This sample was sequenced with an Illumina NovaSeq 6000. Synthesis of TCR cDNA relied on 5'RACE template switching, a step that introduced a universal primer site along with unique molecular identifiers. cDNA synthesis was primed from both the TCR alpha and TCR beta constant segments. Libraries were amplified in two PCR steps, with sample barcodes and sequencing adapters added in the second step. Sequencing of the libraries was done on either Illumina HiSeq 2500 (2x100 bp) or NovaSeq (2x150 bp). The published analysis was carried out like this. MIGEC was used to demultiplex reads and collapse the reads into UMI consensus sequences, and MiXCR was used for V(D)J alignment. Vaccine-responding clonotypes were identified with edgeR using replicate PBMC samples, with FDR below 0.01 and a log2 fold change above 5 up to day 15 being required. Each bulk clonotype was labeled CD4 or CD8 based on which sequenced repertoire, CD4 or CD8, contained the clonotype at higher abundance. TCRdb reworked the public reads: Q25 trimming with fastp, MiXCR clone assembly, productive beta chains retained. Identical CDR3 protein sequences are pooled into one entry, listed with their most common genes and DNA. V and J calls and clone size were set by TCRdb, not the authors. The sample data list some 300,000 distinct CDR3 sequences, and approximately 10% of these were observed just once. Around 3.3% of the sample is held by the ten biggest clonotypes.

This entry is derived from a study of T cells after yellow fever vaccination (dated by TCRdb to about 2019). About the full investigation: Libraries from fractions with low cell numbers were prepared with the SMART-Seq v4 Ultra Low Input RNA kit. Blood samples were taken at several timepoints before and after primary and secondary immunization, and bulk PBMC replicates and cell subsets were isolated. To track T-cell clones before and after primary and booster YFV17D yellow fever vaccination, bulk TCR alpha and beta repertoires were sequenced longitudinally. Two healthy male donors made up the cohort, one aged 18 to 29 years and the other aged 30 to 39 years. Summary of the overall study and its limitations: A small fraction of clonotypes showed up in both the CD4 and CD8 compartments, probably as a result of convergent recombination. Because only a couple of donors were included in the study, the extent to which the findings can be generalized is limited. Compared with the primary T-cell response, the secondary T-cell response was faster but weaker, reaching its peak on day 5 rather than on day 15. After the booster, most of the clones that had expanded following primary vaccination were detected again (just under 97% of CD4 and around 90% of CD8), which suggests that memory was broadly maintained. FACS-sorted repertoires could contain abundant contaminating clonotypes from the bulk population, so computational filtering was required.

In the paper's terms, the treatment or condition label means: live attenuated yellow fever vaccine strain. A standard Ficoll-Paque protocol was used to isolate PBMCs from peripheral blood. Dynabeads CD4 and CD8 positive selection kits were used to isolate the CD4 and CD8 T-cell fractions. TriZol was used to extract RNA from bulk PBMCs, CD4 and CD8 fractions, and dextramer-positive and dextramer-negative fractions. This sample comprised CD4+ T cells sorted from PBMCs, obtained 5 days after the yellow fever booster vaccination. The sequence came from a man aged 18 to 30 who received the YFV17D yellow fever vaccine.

This receptor has the CDR3 CASSFGAGETQYF. Here is the DNA: TGTGCCAGCAGCTTCGGGGCGGGGGAGACCCAGTACTTC. The V gene is TRBV11-3 and the J gene is TRBJ2-5, and the D gene may be TRBD2, 6 bases matching. V is reduced by 3 bases and J by 5 bases, leaving a spacing of 10 bases between them. Counted from cysteine to phenylalanine, this CDR3 has 13 amino acids. CDR3 DNA is the only sequence kept; it has 39 bases, read in frame from the first base. The CDR1 and CDR2 encoded by the germline V gene are SGHNT and YENEEA.